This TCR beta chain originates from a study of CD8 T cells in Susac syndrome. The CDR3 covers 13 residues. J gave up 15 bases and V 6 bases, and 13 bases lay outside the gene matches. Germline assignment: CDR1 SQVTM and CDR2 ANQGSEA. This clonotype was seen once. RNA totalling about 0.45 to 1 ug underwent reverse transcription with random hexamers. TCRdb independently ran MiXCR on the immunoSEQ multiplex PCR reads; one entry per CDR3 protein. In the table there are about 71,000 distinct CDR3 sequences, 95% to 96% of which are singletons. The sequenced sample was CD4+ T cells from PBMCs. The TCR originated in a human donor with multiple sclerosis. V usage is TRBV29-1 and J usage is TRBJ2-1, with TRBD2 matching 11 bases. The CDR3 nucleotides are TGCAGCGTGGCATTAGCGGGGGGGCCGTCCCGGTTCTTC. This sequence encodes CSVALAGGPSRFF.